The source of this TCR beta chain is a study of blood T cell repertoires in COVID-19. Turning to the study itself: Material from acute and convalescent COVID-19 was sourced from the United States, Italy and Spain. From T cells, B-cell-depleted T cells, or PBMCs came the material, which was cDNA or gDNA.

Trimming removed 9 bases from V and 2 bases from J; junction bases left unmatched: 15. The length of the CDR3 is 17 residues. The V gene's germline CDR1 is LNHDA and CDR2 SQIVND (reference sequence). Original processing notes: Researchers report that nucleated cell counts were estimated from reference gene primer amplification. Profiling relied on immunoSEQ multiplex PCR, and the TCRdb table lists in-frame clones only, not all of them. The DNA gave D and trimming, while V, J and clone size come from that table. This table holds approximately 120,000 clones, approximately 80% found once. The gene calls are TRBV19 and TRBJ2-7; 11 bases fit TRBD1. This sequence was found in a woman between 50 and 59 years old with acute or convalescent COVID-19. Source material: peripheral blood. CDR3 sequence (DNA): TGTGCCAGCACCCGGTACGGGACAGGGGGGACCCCCTACGAGCAGTACTTC. This gives the protein CASTRYGTGGTPYEQYF.